Sequencing of this T cell receptor beta chain was carried out in a study of T cell responses to AZD1222 COVID-19 vaccine. Regarding the study as a whole: There were mostly white British donors and more females than males, and clonal diversity was possibly underestimated. Researchers took repertoire samples only after the peak T cell response had come. After two AZD1222 doses, spike-specific TCR breadth and depth rose versus day 0. Seropositivity was recorded at baseline in only 6 or 7 AZD1222 recipients.

The CDR3 covers 19 residues. Germline V gene data show CDR1 as ENHRY and CDR2 as SYGVKD. V trimming: 3 bases; J trimming: 6 bases; junction bases outside the gene matches: 16. Regarding this clone: The antigen is undetermined.

This table comes from immunoSEQ multiplex PCR, and its TCRdb copy is limited to in-frame clones, with some not included. The top ten hold over 4% of the sample, which has 95,000 to 150,000 clones, roughly 90% seen once. The sequence was obtained from an adult who received the MenACWY meningococcal vaccine as a control. This sequence joins TRBV10-3 and TRBJ2-1, with TRBD2 matching 11 bases. The sequencing here drew on peripheral blood, taken 28 days after the second dose of the MenACWY control vaccine. The CDR3 nucleotides read TGTGCCATCAGTGAAACTAGCGGGAGTTACGACAAGTTGGGCAATGAGCAGTTCTTC. Translated: CAISETSGSYDKLGNEQFF.